The 8 T cell receptor beta chains reported below all come from one sample, sequenced in a study of blood T cell repertoires in COVID-19. The data were produced by immunoSEQ multiplex PCR, yet TCRdb's version contains in-frame clones alone and is incomplete. The table shows approximately 290,000 clones, with roughly 90% occurring only once. Specimen: PBMCs or T cells enriched from blood (not recorded which). These receptors came from a woman younger than 35 with acute COVID-19.

The V gene is TRBV28, the J gene TRBJ2-7; TRBD1 agrees at 9 bases. The CDR3 sequence is 16 residues long. Trimming took 5 bases from V and 0 from J; bases not matched to a gene: 8. Germline V gives CDR1 MDHEN, CDR2 SYDVKM. CDR3 nucleotides: TGTGCCAGCAGTCCCGGACAGGGGTGGGTCTCCTACGAGCAGTACTTC. Residues: CASSPGQGWVSYEQYF.

The chain carries TRBV27 and TRBJ1-5, with 8 bases fitting TRBD1. The V gene end was trimmed by 5 bases and the J gene end by 6 bases; junction bases not matched to a gene: 3. The CDR3 sequence is 13 residues long. The V gene's germline CDR1 is MNHEY and CDR2 SMNVEV (reference sequence). CDR3 in amino acids: CASSGQGPQPQHF. The CDR3 bases are TGTGCCAGCAGTGGACAGGGACCTCAGCCCCAGCATTTT.

V and J are TRBV12-5 and TRBJ2-1; 7 bases map to TRBD2. Losses at the gene ends were 3 bases for V and 6 bases for J; bases not matched to a gene: 20. Germline V lookup: CDR1 LGHNT, CDR2 FRNRAP. CDR3 length: 19 amino acids. CDR3 loop: CASGFDPSSGLQRGNEQFF. In DNA form, the CDR3 reads TGTGCTAGTGGTTTTGATCCTAGCTCAGGGCTCCAGCGGGGCAATGAGCAGTTCTTC. Together with reference TRBV12-5 and TRBJ2-1, the CDR3 gives the full variable domain: DARVTQTPRHKVTEMGQEVTMRCQPILGHNTVFWYRQTMMQGLELLAYFRNRAPLDDSGMPKDRFSAEMPDATLATLKIQPSEPRDSAVYFCASGFDPSSGLQRGNEQFFGPGTRLTVL.

The chain recombines TRBV5-8 with TRBJ1-4, with a tentative D call TRBD1 (6 bases). Germline V gene sequence: CDR1 SGHTS, CDR2 YDEGEE. V lost 2 bases, J lost 4 bases, and 9 bases lay in between. This CDR3 contains 14 residues. The CDR3 DNA reads as TGTGCCAGCAGCTTAGGGGGACATAATGAAAAACTGTTTTTT. Translating gives CASSLGGHNEKLFF.

This clone was picked up many times. The chain joins TRBV6-6 to TRBJ2-7, with TRBD2 matching over 8 bases. Germline CDR1 is MNHNY and CDR2 is SVGAGI (reference sequence). V was clipped by 5 bases and J by 1 base; unmatched bases: 4. The CDR3 is made up of 14 amino acids. The CDR3 DNA reads as TGTGCCAGCAGTGCCGGGGGGGCTTCCTACGAGCAGTACTTC. As protein: CASSAGGASYEQYF.

The chain joins TRBV3-1 (or the pseudogene TRBV3-2) to TRBJ2-5; D is possibly TRBD2 (7 bases). CDR3 length: 16 residues. Per germline, CDR1 LGHDT and CDR2 YNNKEL (reference sequence). V lost 0 bases, J lost 6 bases, and 17 bases lay in between. CDR3 in DNA: TGTGCCAGCAGCCAAGAGTCCCTCCGGGGGGCGCAGACCCAGTACTTC. This gives the protein CASSQESLRGAQTQYF.

The chain recombines TRBV11-3 with TRBJ2-2; 9 nucleotides agree with TRBD1. CDR3 length: 18 amino acids. J was trimmed by 6 bases and V by 1 base; bases with no gene match: 12. Germline CDR1 reads SGHNT; CDR2 reads YENEEA. CDR3 protein: CASSLAPLHRGQAGELFF. CDR3 DNA: TGTGCCAGCAGCTTAGCCCCTCTCCACAGGGGGCAGGCCGGGGAGCTGTTTTTT.

In regard to this clone: The sample carries other DNA sequences with the same CDR3. The chain combines TRBV4-1 with TRBJ2-1, with D perhaps TRBD1 (5 bases). The CDR3 runs 16 residues. V was clipped by 0 bases and J by 1 base, with 10 bases between them. Germline CDR1 MGHRA, CDR2 YSYEKL. CDR3: CASSQDRRGSYNEQFF. CDR3 sequence (DNA): TGCGCCAGCAGCCAAGATAGAAGGGGATCCTACAATGAGCAGTTCTTC.